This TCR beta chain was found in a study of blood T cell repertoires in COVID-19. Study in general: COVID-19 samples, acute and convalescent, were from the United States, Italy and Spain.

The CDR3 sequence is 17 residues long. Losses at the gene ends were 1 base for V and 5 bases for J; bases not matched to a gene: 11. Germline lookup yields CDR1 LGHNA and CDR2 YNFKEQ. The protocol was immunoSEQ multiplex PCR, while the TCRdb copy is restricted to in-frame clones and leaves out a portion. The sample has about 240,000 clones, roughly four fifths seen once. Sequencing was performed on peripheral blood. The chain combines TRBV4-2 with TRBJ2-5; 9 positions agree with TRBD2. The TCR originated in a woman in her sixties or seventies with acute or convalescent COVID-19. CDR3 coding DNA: TGTGCCAGCAGCCAAGGATGGGCTAGCGGGGAGCTGGAGACCCAGTACTTC. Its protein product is CASSQGWASGELETQYF.